Listed below are T cell receptor beta chains from one sample, sequenced in a study of neoadjuvant anti-PD-1 for oral cavity cancer. TCRdb keeps only in-frame clones here, not all; method: immunoSEQ multiplex PCR. The table includes around 16,000 clones, approximately 67% detected once. The sequences come from PBMCs, collected before nivolumab (anti-PD-1) treatment. These receptors were obtained from a person aged 40-85 years with oral cavity squamous cell carcinoma. CDR3s include the opening cysteine and the closing phenylalanine or tryptophan. A D gene is named only where the DNA matches it firmly. Only some rows state a clone size, as once, few, many or a class for expanded clones.

TRBD1	12	.	TRBV28	TRBJ2-1	CASRDRVNEQFF	TGTGCCAGCAGGGACAGGGTCAATGAGCAGTTCTTC
.	14	.	TRBV2	TRBJ2-1	CASSSFGTVNEQFF	TGTGCCAGCAGTTCGTTCGGGACTGTCAATGAGCAGTTCTTC
.	13	.	TRBV5-6	TRBJ1-2	CASSLPGNYGYTF	TGTGCCAGCAGCTTACCCGGCAACTATGGCTACACCTTC
.	13	once	TRBV2	TRBJ2-6	CASTESGANVLTF	TGTGCCAGCACGGAATCTGGGGCCAACGTCCTGACTTTC
.	14	.	TRBV6-5	TRBJ2-7	CASSSGQKLYEQYF	TGTGCCAGCAGTTCGGGACAAAAACTTTACGAGCAGTACTTC
.	12	.	TRBV10-3	TRBJ2-1	CAISATSNEQFF	TGTGCCATCAGTGCGACTAGTAATGAGCAGTTCTTC
TRBD2	15	.	TRBV2	TRBJ2-3	CATEELAGVVDTQYF	TGTGCCACCGAGGAACTAGCGGGAGTAGTAGATACGCAGTATTTT
.	14	.	TRBV15	TRBJ2-2	CATSREVATGELFF	TGTGCCACCAGCAGAGAGGTCGCCACCGGGGAGCTGTTTTTT
.	13	.	TRBV9	TRBJ2-1	CASSVGPYHEQFF	TGTGCCAGCAGCGTAGGCCCATACCATGAGCAGTTCTTC
.	15	.	TRBV7-9	TRBJ2-1	CASSFDRSSGNEQFF	TGTGCCAGCAGCTTCGACAGGTCTTCGGGCAATGAGCAGTTCTTC
TRBD2	16	.	TRBV7-3	TRBJ2-2	CASSRGLAGARGELFF	TGTGCCAGCAGCCGTGGACTAGCGGGAGCGAGGGGGGAGCTGTTTTTT
TRBD2	15	.	TRBV5-5	TRBJ2-7	CASSSQREPPYEQYF	TGTGCCAGCAGCTCCCAGCGGGAGCCCCCCTACGAGCAGTACTTC
TRBD2	17	.	TRBV4-1	TRBJ2-2	CASSQRLAGVGTGELFF	TGCGCCAGCAGCCAAAGGCTAGCGGGAGTAGGGACCGGGGAGCTGTTTTTT
.	14	.	TRBV6-6	TRBJ1-5	CASSYRGDYQPQHF	TGTGCCAGCAGTTACCGGGGGGACTATCAGCCCCAGCATTTT
TRBD1	14	few	TRBV27	TRBJ1-1	CASRPQGRGPEAFF	TGTGCCAGCAGACCACAGGGGCGCGGCCCTGAAGCTTTCTTT
TRBD1	15	.	TRBV28	TRBJ1-2	CASTWGPGGDYGYTF	TGTGCCAGCACTTGGGGGCCAGGGGGGGACTATGGCTACACCTTC
.	15	.	TRBV30	TRBJ2-2	CACPEQGLNTGELFF	TGTGCCTGCCCAGAGCAGGGGTTGAACACCGGGGAGCTGTTTTTT
.	16	.	TRBV5-1	TRBJ2-1	CASSSGGYGSHNEQFF	TGCGCCAGCAGTTCCGGAGGCTACGGGAGCCACAATGAGCAGTTCTTC
.	15	.	TRBV5-1	TRBJ2-5	CASRRDRPSGETQYF	TGCGCCAGCAGACGAGACAGGCCCTCAGGGGAGACCCAGTACTTC
.	14	.	TRBV19	TRBJ1-1	CASSGMGGNTEAFF	TGTGCCAGCAGTGGGATGGGGGGAAACACTGAAGCTTTCTTT
.	14	.	TRBV7-2	TRBJ2-5	CASSPPPGRETQYF	TGTGCCAGCAGCCCCCCTCCCGGGCGTGAGACCCAGTACTTC
.	12	.	TRBV5-1	TRBJ2-2	CASSLEAGELFF	TGCGCCAGCAGCTTAGAGGCCGGGGAGCTGTTTTTT
.	15	.	TRBV5-1	TRBJ2-7	CASSRLYGATYEQYF	TGCGCCAGCAGCCGCCTTTATGGCGCAACCTACGAGCAGTACTTC
.	13	.	TRBV9	TRBJ1-2	CASSVDSTYGYTF	TGTGCCAGCAGCGTAGATTCTACCTATGGCTACACCTTC
.	14	.	TRBV2	TRBJ1-2	CASSEIRLHYGYTF	TGTGCCAGCAGTGAGATCCGACTCCACTATGGCTACACCTTC
.	14	.	TRBV6-6	TRBJ1-5	CASSYEGSGQPQHF	TGTGCCAGCAGTTACGAGGGATCAGGGCAGCCCCAGCATTTT
.	14	.	TRBV29-1	TRBJ2-2	CSVLILGNTGELFF	TGCAGCGTCCTAATACTAGGAAACACCGGGGAGCTGTTTTTT
.	13	.	TRBV19	TRBJ1-2	CASRTGFNYGYTF	TGTGCCTCGAGGACCGGATTCAACTATGGCTACACCTTC
TRBD2	15	.	TRBV6-5	TRBJ2-1	CASRPGLADRNEQFF	TGTGCCAGCAGGCCGGGACTAGCTGATCGCAATGAGCAGTTCTTC
TRBD2	15	.	TRBV5-1	TRBJ2-7	CASSSSGRDTYEQYF	TGCGCCAGCAGCTCTAGCGGGCGAGATACCTACGAGCAGTACTTC
TRBD1	14	.	TRBV15	TRBJ2-7	CATSPPGTGTEQYF	TGTGCCACCAGCCCCCCCGGGACAGGGACCGAGCAGTACTTC
.	14	.	TRBV7-9	TRBJ1-4	CASSSPPGDEKLFF	TGTGCCAGCAGCTCGCCGCCCGGGGATGAAAAACTGTTTTTT
TRBD1	13	once	TRBV5-1	TRBJ2-7	CASSQQGDYEQYF	TGCGCCAGCAGTCAACAGGGGGACTACGAGCAGTACTTC
.	15	.	TRBV5-1	TRBJ2-3	CASSLGGADTDTQYF	TGCGCCAGCAGCTTAGGGGGGGCCGACACAGATACGCAGTATTTT
TRBD1	16	.	TRBV7-2	TRBJ2-7	CASSFTLTGGTYEQYF	TGTGCCAGCAGCTTCACCCTGACAGGGGGTACCTACGAGCAGTACTTC
.	14	few	TRBV27	TRBJ1-2	CASSFVAGSGGYTF	TGTGCCAGCAGTTTTGTGGCGGGATCGGGCGGCTACACCTTC
TRBD2	13	.	TRBV7-2	TRBJ2-7	CASSLQRGYEQYF	TGTGCCAGCAGCTTACAGCGGGGCTACGAGCAGTACTTC
TRBD2	16	.	TRBV19	TRBJ2-1	CASKTASGRGGFEQFF	TGTGCCAGTAAAACGGCTAGCGGGAGAGGGGGCTTTGAGCAGTTCTTC
.	12	.	TRBV10-3	TRBJ2-7	CAISSGSYEQYF	TGTGCCATCAGTTCGGGCTCCTACGAGCAGTACTTC
.	14	few	TRBV10-3	TRBJ1-1	CAISEGQKNTEAFF	TGTGCCATCAGTGAGGGACAGAAGAACACTGAAGCTTTCTTT
.	14	.	TRBV6-1	TRBJ1-2	CASSSGTDFSGYTF	TGTGCCAGCAGCTCCGGGACGGACTTCTCCGGCTACACCTTC
.	14	.	TRBV4-2	TRBJ2-2	CASSQDILTGELFF	TGTGCCAGCAGCCAAGATATCCTCACCGGGGAGCTGTTTTTT
.	13	.	TRBV30	TRBJ2-2	CAWGQGMGGELFF	TGTGCCTGGGGGCAGGGGATGGGCGGGGAGCTGTTTTTT
.	16	.	TRBV1	TRBJ1-5	CTSSPEGDRVHQPQHF	TGCACCAGCAGCCCAGAGGGCGACAGGGTTCATCAGCCCCAGCATTTT
.	15	few	TRBV5-8	TRBJ1-4	CASSAEFTTNEKLFF	TGTGCCAGCAGCGCAGAGTTTACAACTAATGAAAAACTGTTTTTT
TRBD1	17	few	TRBV19	TRBJ1-5	CASKGRQGLPINQPQHF	TGTGCCAGTAAGGGTCGACAGGGACTACCCATAAATCAGCCCCAGCATTTT